This T cell receptor beta chain came from a study of control samples from healthy donors and cancer patients. TCRdb's table, derived via immunoSEQ multiplex PCR, lists solely in-frame clones and lacks some. This table has 20,000 to 25,000 clones, approximately 85% appearing once. This CDR3 region has 16 residues. Germline V gene lookup returns CDR1 SGDLS and CDR2 YYNGEE. V lost 4 bases and J 0 bases, leaving 15 bases between the germline ends. The chain joins TRBV9 to TRBJ2-3; D remains unclear. This sequence was found in a man in his 60s with head and neck cancer. Sequenced: PBMCs. CDR3 region: CASSLLSSFSTDTQYF. As DNA, the CDR3 is TGTGCCAGCAGCCTTCTAAGCTCCTTTAGCACAGATACGCAGTATTTT.